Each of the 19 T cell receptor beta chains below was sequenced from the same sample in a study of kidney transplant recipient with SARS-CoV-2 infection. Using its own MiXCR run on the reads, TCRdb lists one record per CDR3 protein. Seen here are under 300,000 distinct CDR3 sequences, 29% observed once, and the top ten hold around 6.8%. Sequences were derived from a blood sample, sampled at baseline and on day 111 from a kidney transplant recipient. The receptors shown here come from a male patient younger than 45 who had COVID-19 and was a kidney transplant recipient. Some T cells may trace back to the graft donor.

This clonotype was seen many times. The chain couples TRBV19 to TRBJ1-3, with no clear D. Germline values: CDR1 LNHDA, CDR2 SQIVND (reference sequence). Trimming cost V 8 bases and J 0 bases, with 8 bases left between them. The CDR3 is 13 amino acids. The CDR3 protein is CASWASSGNTIYF. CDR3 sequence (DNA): TGTGCCAGTTGGGCGAGCTCTGGAAACACCATATATTTT. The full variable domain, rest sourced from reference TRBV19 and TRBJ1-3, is DGGITQSPKYLFRKEGQNVTLSCEQNLNHDAMYWYRQDPGQGLRLIYYSQIVNDFQKGDIAEGYSVSREKKESFPLTVTSAQKNPTAFYLCASWASSGNTIYFGEGSWLTVV.

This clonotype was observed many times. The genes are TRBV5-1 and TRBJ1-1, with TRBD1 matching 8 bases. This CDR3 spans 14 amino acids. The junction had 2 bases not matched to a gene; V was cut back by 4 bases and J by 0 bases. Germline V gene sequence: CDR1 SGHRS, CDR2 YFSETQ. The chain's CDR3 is CASSPGQVNTEAFF. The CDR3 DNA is TGCGCCAGCAGCCCGGGACAGGTGAACACTGAAGCTTTCTTT. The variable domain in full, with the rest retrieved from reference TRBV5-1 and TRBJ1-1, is KAGVTQTPRYLIKTRGQQVTLSCSPISGHRSVSWYQQTPGQGLQFLFEYFSETQRNKGNFPGRFSGRQFSNSRSEMNVSTLELGDSALYLCASSPGQVNTEAFFGQGTRLTVV.

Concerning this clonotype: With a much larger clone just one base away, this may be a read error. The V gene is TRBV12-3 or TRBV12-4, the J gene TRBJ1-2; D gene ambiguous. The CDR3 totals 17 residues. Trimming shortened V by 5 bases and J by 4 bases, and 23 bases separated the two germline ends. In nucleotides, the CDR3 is TGTGCCAGCAGTCAGATTCTCAGCTTCCGAAAGACCTATGGCTACACCTTC. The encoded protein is CASSQILSFRKTYGYTF.

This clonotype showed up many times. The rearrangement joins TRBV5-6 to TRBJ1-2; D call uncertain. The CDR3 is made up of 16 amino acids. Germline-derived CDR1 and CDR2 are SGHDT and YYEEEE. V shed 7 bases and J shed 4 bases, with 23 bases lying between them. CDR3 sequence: CASVESNSRKTYGYTF. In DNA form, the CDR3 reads TGTGCCAGCGTTGAATCCAATAGTCGAAAGACCTATGGCTACACCTTC. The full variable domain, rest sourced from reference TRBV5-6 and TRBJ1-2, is DAGVTQSPTHLIKTRGQQVTLRCSPKSGHDTVSWYQQALGQGPQFIFQYYEEEERQRGNFPDRFSGHQFPNYSSELNVNALLLGDSALYLCASVESNSRKTYGYTFGSGTRLTVV.

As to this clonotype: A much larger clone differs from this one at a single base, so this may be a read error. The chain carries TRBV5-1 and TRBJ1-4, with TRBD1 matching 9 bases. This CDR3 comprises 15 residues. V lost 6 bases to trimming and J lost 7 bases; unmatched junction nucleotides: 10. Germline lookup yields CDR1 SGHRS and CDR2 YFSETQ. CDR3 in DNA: TGCGCCAGCAACGACTACAGGGGGCAGGGTGAAAAACTGTTTTTT. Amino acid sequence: CASNDYRGQGEKLFF.

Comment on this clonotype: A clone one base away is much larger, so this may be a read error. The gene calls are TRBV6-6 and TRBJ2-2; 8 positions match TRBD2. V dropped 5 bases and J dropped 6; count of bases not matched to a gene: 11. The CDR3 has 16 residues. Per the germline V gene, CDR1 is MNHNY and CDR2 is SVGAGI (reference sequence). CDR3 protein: CASSPPGLAYAGELFF. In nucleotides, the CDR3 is TGTGCCAGCAGTCCCCCCGGACTAGCTTACGCCGGGGAGCTGTTTTTT.

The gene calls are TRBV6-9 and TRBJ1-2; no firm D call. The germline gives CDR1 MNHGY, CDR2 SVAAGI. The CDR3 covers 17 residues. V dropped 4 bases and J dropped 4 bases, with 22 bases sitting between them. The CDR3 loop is CASSCNKPYGKTYGYTF. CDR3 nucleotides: TGTGCCAGCAGTTGTAATAAGCCTTACGGAAAGACCTATGGCTACACCTTC.

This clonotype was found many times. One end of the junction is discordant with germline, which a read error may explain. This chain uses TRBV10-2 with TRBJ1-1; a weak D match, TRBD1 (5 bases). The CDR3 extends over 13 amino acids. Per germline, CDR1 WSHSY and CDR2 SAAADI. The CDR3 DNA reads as TGTGCCAGCAGCGAAGACAGGAACACTGAAGCTTTCTTT. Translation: CASSEDRNTEAFF.

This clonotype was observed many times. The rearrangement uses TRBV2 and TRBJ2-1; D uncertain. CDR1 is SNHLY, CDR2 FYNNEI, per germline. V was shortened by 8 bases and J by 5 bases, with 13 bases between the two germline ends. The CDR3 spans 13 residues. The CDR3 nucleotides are TGTGCCAGCGCTCAAGGATACAACAATGAGCAGTTCTTC. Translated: CASAQGYNNEQFF.

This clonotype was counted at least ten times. The DNA of the CDR3 is TGTGCCAGCAGCTATACATGTAAGGCTGGAAAGACCTATGGCTACACCTTC. This gives the protein CASSYTCKAGKTYGYTF. The chain has TRBV11-1 and TRBJ1-2, with D unclear. With 4 bases removed from V and 4 bases from J, the gap between germline ends came to 22 bases. This CDR3 has 17 amino acids. The germline CDR1 and CDR2 sequences are SGHAT and FQDESV (reference sequence).

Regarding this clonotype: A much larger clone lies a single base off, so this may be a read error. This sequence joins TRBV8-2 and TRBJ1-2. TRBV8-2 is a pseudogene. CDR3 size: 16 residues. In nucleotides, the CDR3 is TGTGGCAGTGCTGTTGGTGATAGCCGAAAGACCTATAGCTACACCTTC. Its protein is CGSAVGDSRKTYSYTF.

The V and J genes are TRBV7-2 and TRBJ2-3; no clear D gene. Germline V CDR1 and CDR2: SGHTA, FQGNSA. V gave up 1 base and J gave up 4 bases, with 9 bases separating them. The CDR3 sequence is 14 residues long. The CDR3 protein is CASSLGPQSDTQYF. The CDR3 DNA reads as TGTGCCAGCAGCTTAGGACCCCAATCAGATACGCAGTATTTT.

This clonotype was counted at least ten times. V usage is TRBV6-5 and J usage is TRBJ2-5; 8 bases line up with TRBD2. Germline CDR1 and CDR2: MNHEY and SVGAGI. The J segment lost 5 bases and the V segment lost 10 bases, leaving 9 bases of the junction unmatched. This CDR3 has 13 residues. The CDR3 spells CATAGGVSETQYF. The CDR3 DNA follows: TGTGCCACCGCGGGAGGAGTTTCTGAGACCCAGTACTTC.

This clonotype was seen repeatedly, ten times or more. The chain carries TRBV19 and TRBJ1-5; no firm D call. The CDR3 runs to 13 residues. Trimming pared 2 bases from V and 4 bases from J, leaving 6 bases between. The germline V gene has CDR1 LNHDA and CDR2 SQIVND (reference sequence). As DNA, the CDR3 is TGTGCCAGTAGTATATCGAGGAATCAGCCCCAGCATTTT. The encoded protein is CASSISRNQPQHF.

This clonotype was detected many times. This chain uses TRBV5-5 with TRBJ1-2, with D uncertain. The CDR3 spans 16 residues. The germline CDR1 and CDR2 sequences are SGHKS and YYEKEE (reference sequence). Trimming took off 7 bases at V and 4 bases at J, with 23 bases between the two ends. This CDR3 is CASFSSVSRKTYGYTF. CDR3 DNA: TGTGCCAGCTTTAGCAGTGTCTCGCGAAAGACCTATGGCTACACCTTC.

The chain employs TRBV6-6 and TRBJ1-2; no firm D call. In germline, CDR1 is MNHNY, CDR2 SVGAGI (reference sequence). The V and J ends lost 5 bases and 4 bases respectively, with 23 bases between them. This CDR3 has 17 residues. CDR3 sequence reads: CASSINRPYGKTYGYTF. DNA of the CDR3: TGTGCCAGCAGTATAAATAGGCCTTACGGAAAGACCTATGGCTACACCTTC.

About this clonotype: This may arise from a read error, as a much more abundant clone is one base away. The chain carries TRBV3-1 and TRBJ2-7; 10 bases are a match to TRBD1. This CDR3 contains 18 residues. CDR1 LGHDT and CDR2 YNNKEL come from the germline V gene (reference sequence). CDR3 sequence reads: CASNQDLPGTGVLYEQYF. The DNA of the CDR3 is TGTGCCAGCAACCAAGACCTCCCCGGGACAGGGGTACTCTACGAGCAGTACTTC.

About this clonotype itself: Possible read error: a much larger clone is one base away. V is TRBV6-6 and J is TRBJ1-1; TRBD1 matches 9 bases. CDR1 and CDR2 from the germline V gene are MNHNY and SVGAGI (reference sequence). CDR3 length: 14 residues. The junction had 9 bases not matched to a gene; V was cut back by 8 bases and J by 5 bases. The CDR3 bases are TGTGCCAGCGAAGGCGACAGGGGGGAAACTGAAGCTTTCTTT. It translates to CASEGDRGETEAFF.

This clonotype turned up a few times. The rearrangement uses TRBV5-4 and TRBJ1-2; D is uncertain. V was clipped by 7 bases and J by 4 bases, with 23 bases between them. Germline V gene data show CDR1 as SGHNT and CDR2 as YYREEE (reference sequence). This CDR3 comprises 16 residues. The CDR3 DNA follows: TGTGCCAGCGGTTTACTCGTACCAGGAAAGACCTATGGCTACACCTTC. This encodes CASGLLVPGKTYGYTF. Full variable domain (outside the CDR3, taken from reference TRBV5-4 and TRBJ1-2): ETGVTQSPTHLIKTRGQQVTLRCSSQSGHNTVSWYQQALGQGPQFIFQYYREEENGRGNFPPRFSGLQFPNYSSELNVNALELDDSALYLCASGLLVPGKTYGYTFGSGTRLTVV.